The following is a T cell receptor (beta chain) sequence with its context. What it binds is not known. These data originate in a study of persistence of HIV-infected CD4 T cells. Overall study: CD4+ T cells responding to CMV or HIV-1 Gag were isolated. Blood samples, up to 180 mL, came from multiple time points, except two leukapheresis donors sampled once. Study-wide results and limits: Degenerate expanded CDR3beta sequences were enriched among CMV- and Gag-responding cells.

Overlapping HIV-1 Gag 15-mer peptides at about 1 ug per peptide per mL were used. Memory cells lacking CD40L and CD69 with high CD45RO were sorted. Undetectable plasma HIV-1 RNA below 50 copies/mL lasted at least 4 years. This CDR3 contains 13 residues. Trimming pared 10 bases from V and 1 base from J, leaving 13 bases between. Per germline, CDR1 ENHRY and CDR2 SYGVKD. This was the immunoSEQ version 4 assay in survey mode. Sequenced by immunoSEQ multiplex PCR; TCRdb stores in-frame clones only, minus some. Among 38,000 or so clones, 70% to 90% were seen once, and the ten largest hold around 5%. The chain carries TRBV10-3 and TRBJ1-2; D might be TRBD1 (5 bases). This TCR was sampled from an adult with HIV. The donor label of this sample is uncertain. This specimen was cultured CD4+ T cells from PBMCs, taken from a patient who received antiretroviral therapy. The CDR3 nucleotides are TGTGCCAACGCCCCAGGGCTTAACTATGGCTACACCTTC. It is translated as CANAPGLNYGYTF.